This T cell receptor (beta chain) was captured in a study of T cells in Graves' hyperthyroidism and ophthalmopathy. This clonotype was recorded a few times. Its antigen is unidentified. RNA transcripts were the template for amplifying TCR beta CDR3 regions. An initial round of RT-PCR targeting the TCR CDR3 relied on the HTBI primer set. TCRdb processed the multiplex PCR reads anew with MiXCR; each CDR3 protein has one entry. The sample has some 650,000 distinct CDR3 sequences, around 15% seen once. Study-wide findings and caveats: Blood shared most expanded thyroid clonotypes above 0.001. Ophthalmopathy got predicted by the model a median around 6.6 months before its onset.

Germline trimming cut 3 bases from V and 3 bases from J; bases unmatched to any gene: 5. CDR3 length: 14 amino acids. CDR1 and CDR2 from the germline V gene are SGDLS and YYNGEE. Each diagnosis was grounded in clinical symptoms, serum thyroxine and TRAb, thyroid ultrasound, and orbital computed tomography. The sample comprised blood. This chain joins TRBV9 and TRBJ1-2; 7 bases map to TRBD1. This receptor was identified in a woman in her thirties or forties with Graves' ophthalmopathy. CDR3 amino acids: CASSARGTDYGYTF. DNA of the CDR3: TGTGCCAGCAGCGCCAGGGGGACAGACTATGGCTACACCTTC.